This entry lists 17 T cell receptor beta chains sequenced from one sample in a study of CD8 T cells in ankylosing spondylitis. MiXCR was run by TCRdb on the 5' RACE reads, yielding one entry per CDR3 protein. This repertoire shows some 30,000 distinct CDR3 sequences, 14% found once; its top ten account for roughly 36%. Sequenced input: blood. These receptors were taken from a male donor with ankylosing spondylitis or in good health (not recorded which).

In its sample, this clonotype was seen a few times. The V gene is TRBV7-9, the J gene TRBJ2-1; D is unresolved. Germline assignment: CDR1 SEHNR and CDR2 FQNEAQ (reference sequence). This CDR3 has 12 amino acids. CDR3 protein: CATTPRNNEQFF. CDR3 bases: TGTGCAACTACCCCCAGGAACAATGAGCAGTTCTTC.

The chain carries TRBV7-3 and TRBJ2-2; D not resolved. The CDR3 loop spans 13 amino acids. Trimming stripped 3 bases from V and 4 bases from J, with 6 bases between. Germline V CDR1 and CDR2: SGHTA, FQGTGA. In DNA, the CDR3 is TGTGCCAGCAGCTTGGACCTCACCGGGGAGCTGTTTTTT. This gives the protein CASSLDLTGELFF.

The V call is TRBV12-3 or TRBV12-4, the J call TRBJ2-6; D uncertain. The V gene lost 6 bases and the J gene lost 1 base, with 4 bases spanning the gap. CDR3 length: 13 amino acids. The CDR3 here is CASRSSGANVLTF. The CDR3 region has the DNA TGTGCCAGCAGGTCGTCTGGGGCCAACGTCCTGACTTTC.

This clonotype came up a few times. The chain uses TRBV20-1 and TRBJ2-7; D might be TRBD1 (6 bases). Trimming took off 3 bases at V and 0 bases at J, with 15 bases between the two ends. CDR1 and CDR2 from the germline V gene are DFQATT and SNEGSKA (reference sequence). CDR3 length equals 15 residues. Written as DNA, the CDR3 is TGCAGTGCTAGCCCGAAGACAGGATACTCCTACGAGCAGTACTTC. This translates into CSASPKTGYSYEQYF.

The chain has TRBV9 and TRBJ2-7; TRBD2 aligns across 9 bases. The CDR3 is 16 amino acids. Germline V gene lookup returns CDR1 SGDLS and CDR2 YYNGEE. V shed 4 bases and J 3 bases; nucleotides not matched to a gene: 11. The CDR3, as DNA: TGTGCCAGCAGCCCCCGCTTAGCGGGAGCTAGCTACGAGCAGTACTTC. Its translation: CASSPRLAGASYEQYF. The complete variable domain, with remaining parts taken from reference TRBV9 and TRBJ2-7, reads DSGVTQTPKHLITATGQRVTLRCSPRSGDLSVYWYQQSLDQGLQFLIQYYNGEERAKGNILERFSAQQFPDLHSELNLSSLELGDSALYFCASSPRLAGASYEQYFGPGTRLTVT.

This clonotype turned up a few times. The CDR3 here is CSASGGFGTGELFF. The CDR3 region has the DNA TGCAGTGCTAGTGGTGGCTTTGGGACCGGGGAGCTGTTTTTT. The chain has TRBV20-1 and TRBJ2-2; D is unclear. Trimming stripped 3 bases from V and 5 bases from J, with 13 bases between. The CDR3 runs to 14 residues. CDR1 and CDR2 (germline): DFQATT, SNEGSKA (reference sequence).

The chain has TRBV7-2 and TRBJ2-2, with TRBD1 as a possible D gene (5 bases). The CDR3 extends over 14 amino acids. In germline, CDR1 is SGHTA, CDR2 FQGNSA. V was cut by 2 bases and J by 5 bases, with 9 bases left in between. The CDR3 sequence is CASSLLPGTGELFF. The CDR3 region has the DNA TGTGCCAGCAGCTTACTCCCAGGGACCGGGGAGCTGTTTTTT. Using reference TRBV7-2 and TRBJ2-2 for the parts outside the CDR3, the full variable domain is GAGVSQSPSNKVTEKGKDVELRCDPISGHTALYWYRQSLGQGLEFLIYFQGNSAPDKSGLPSDRFSAERTGGSVSTLTIQRTQQEDSAVYLCASSLLPGTGELFFGEGSRLTVL.

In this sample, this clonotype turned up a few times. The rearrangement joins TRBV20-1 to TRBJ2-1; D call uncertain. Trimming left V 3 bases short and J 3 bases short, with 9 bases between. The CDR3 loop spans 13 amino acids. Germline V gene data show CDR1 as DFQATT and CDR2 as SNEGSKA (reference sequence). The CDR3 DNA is TGCAGTGCTAGGGGCGAAGGCTACAATGAGCAGTTCTTC. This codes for CSARGEGYNEQFF.

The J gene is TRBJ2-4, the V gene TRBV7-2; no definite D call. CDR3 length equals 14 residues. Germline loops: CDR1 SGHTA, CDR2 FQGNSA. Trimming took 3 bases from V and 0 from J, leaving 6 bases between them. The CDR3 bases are TGTGCCAGCAGCTTGGGCCCAGCCAAAAACATTCAGTACTTC. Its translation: CASSLGPAKNIQYF.

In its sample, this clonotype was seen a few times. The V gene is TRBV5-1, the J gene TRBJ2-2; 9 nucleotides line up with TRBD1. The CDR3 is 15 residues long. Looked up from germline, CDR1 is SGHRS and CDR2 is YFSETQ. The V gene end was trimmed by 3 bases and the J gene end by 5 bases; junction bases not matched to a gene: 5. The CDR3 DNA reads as TGCGCCAGCAGCTCCGGGACAGGGAGAACCGGGGAGCTGTTTTTT. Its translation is CASSSGTGRTGELFF.

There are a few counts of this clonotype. CDR3 sequence: CSARDGGTSTDTQYF. The CDR3 nucleotides are TGCAGTGCTAGAGATGGAGGAACTAGCACAGATACGCAGTATTTT. The chain has TRBV20-1 and TRBJ2-3; D possibly corresponds to TRBD2 (5 bases). Germline-derived CDR1 and CDR2 are DFQATT and SNEGSKA (reference sequence). V lost 0 bases and J 0 bases, leaving 10 bases between the germline ends. The CDR3 length is 15 residues.

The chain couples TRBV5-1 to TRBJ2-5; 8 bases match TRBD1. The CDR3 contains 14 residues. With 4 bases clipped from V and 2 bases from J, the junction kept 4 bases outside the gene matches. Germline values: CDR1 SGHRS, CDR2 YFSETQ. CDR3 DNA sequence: TGCGCCAGCAGCAGGGACAGGCGGCAAGAGACCCAGTACTTC. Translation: CASSRDRRQETQYF.

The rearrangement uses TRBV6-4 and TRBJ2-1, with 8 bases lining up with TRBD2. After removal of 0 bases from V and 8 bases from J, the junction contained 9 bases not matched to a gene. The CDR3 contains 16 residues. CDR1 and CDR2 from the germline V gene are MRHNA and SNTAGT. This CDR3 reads CASSDSTRGGSDEQFF. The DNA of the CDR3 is TGTGCCAGCAGTGACTCCACCCGGGGGGGGTCGGATGAGCAGTTCTTC.

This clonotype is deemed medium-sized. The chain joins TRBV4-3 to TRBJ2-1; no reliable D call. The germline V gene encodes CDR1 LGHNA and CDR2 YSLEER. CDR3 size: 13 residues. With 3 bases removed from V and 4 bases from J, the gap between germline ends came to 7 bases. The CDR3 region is CASSQTEYNEQFF. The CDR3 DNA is TGCGCCAGCAGCCAGACGGAGTACAATGAGCAGTTCTTC.

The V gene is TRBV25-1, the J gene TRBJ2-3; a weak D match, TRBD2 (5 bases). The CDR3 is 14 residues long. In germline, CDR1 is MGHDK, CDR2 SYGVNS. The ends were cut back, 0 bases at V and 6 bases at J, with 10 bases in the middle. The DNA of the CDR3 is TGTGCCAGCAGTGAATACGGGGTTTGGGATACGCAGTATTTT. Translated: CASSEYGVWDTQYF.

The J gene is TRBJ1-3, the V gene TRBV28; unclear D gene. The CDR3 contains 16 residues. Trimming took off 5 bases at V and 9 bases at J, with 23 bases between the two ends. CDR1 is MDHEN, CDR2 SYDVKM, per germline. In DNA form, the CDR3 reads TGTGCCAGCAGTACGCCTGCCATGGGGTTCGCTGGCACCATATATTTT. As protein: CASSTPAMGFAGTIYF.

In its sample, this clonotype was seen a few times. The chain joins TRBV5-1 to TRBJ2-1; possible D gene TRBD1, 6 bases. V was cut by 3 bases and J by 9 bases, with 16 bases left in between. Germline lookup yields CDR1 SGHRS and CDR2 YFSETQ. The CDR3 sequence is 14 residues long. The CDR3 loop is CASSSQGFRGEQFF. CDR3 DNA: TGCGCCAGCAGCTCCCAGGGGTTTCGGGGTGAGCAGTTCTTC. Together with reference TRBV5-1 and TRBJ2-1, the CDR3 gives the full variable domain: KAGVTQTPRYLIKTRGQQVTLSCSPISGHRSVSWYQQTPGQGLQFLFEYFSETQRNKGNFPGRFSGRQFSNSRSEMNVSTLELGDSALYLCASSSQGFRGEQFFGPGTRLTVL.